One and the same sample provided the 4 T cell receptor beta chains below, sequenced in a study of T cells in Graves' hyperthyroidism and ophthalmopathy. Using RNA transcripts as the source, TCR beta CDR3 regions were amplified. The HTBI primer set served for first-round RT-PCR of the TCR CDR3. TCRdb reprocessed the multiplex PCR reads with MiXCR, giving one entry per CDR3 protein. Here the sample spans 640,000 or so distinct CDR3 sequences, approximately 15% being singletons. Material: blood. The receptors stem from a middle-aged woman with Graves' ophthalmopathy.

This clonotype was seen ten or more times. V is TRBV30 and J is TRBJ1-2; 10 bases are a match to TRBD1. V lost 4 bases and J lost 4; bases outside the gene matches: 6. The CDR3 is 14 amino acids. Germline CDR1 GTSNPN, CDR2 SVGIG (reference sequence). CDR3 sequence: CAWTRQGAVYGYTF. For the CDR3, the DNA is TGTGCCTGGACTAGACAGGGGGCTGTCTATGGCTACACCTTC.

This clonotype showed up many times. J is TRBJ2-7 and V is TRBV6-2 or TRBV6-3; TRBD1 matches at 11 bases. Germline V CDR1 and CDR2: MNHEY, SVGEGT. The CDR3 loop spans 18 amino acids. J gave up 3 bases and V 2 bases, and 12 bases lay outside the gene matches. DNA for the CDR3: TGTGCCAGCAGTTACGGAGGGACAGGGGGTCACCTGGGCTACGAGCAGTACTTC. It translates to CASSYGGTGGHLGYEQYF.

The chain couples TRBV20-1 to TRBJ1-1, with 7 bases that match TRBD1. The CDR3 loop spans 13 amino acids. V lost 5 bases and J lost 9; bases outside the gene matches: 12. Germline V gives CDR1 DFQATT, CDR2 SNEGSKA (reference sequence). The CDR3 DNA reads as TGCAGTGCTCCTCGGACAGGATACCGAAAAGCTTTCTTT. As protein: CSAPRTGYRKAFF.

This chain links TRBV5-1 with TRBJ1-1, with a possible D match to TRBD1 (5 bases). V lost 5 bases to trimming and J lost 6 bases, with 14 bases between them. Germline loops: CDR1 SGHRS, CDR2 YFSETQ. This CDR3 spans 13 amino acids. CDR3 sequence: CASRRREGAEAFF. In DNA, the CDR3 is TGCGCCAGCAGACGACGGGAAGGGGCTGAAGCTTTCTTT.